This T cell receptor beta chain was identified in a study of T cells after yellow fever vaccination. This clonotype has ten or more counts. TCRdb processed the 5' RACE reads anew with MiXCR; each CDR3 protein has one entry. The data contain about 210,000 distinct CDR3 sequences, 2.5% to 3.5% of them seen just once; the ten biggest clones take up around 3.3%. This CDR3 spans 16 amino acids. V dropped 0 bases and J dropped 8; count of bases not matched to a gene: 2. Germline assignment: CDR1 MGHRA and CDR2 YSYEKL. The sequence derives from a man aged 18 to 35 who received the YFV17D yellow fever vaccine. The sequences come from CD4+ T cells sorted from PBMCs, collected 10 days after the yellow fever booster vaccination. The J gene is TRBJ2-1, the V gene TRBV4-1, with 15 bases matching TRBD2. CDR3: CASSQDGTSGGHEQFF. CDR3 DNA sequence: TGCGCCAGCAGCCAAGATGGGACTAGCGGGGGGCATGAGCAGTTCTTC.